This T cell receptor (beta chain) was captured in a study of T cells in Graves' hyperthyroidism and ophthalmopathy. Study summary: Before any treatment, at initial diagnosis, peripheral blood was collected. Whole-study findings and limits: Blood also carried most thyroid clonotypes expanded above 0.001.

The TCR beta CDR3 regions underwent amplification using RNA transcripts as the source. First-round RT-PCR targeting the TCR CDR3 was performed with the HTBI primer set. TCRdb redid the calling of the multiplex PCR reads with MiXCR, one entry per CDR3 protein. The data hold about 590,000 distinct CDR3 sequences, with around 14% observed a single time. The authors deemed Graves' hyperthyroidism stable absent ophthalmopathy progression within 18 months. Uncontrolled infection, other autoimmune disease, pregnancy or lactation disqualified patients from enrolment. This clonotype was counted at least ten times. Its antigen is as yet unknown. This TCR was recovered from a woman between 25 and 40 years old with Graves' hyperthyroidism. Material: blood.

The CDR3 loop reads CASSYGLAGGLTYEQYF. The CDR3 DNA sequence: TGTGCCAGCAGTTATGGACTAGCGGGAGGCTTGACCTACGAGCAGTACTTC. V and J are TRBV6-2 or TRBV6-3 and TRBJ2-7; 14 bases map to TRBD2. This CDR3 has 17 amino acids. Losses at the gene ends were 3 bases for V and 2 bases for J; bases not matched to a gene: 6. The germline CDR1 and CDR2 sequences are MNHEY and SVGEGT.